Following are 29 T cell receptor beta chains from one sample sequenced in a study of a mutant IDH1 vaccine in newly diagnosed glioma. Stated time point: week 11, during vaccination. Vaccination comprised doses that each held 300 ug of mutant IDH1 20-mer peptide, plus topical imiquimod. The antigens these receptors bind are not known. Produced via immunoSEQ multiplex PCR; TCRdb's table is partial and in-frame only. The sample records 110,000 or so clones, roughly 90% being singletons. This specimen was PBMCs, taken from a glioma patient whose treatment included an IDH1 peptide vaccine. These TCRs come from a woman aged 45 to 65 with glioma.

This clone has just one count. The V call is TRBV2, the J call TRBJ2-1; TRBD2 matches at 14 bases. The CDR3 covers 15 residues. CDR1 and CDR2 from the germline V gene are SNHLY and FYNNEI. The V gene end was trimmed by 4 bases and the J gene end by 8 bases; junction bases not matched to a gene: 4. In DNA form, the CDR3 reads TGTGCCAGCAGTGGGACTAGCGGGAGGAGGGATGAGCAGTTCTTC. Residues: CASSGTSGRRDEQFF.

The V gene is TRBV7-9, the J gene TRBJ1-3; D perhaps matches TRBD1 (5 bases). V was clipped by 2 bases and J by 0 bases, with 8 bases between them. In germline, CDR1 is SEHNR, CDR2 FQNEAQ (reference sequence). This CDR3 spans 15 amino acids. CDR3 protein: CASSLLQGSGNTIYF. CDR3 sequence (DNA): TGTGCCAGCAGCTTACTCCAGGGCTCTGGAAACACCATATATTTT.

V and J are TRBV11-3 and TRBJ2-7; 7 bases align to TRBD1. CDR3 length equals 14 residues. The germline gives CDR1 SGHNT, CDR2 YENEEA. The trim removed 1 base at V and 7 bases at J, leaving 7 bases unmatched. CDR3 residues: CASSLGTGAREQYF. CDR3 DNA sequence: TGTGCCAGCAGCTTAGGGACAGGTGCACGGGAGCAGTACTTC.

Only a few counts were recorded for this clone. CDR3 nucleotide sequence: TGTGCCAGTAGTATGGGACGCCAGACGGGGGTAGCTTTCTTT. Its protein is CASSMGRQTGVAFF. V usage is TRBV19 and J usage is TRBJ1-1; D is perhaps TRBD1 (5 bases). This CDR3 region has 14 residues. V lost 3 bases and J 10 bases, leaving 18 bases between the germline ends. The germline V gene encodes CDR1 LNHDA and CDR2 SQIVND (reference sequence).

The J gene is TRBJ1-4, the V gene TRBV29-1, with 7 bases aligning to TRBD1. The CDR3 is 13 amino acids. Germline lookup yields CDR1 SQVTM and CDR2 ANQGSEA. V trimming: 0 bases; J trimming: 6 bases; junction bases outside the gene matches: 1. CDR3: CSVEEGGDEKLFF. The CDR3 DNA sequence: TGCAGCGTTGAAGAAGGGGGCGATGAAAAACTGTTTTTT.

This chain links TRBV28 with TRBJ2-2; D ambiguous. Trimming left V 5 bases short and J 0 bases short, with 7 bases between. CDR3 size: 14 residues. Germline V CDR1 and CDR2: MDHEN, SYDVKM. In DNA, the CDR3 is TGTGCCAGCAGTCCTCAGCCGAACACCGGGGAGCTGTTTTTT. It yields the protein CASSPQPNTGELFF.

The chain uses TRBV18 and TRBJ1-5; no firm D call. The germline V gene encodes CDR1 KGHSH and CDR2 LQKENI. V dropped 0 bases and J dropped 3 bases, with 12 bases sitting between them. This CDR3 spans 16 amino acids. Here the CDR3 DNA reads TGTGCCAGCTCACCACCGGACGGAAGCTTCAATCAGCCCCAGCATTTT. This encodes CASSPPDGSFNQPQHF.

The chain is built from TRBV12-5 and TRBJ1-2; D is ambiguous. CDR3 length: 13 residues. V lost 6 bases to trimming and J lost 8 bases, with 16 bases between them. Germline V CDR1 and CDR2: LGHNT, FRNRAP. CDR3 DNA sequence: TGTGCTAGTGGCCGATCGACCGAGGGAGGCTACACCTTC. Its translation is CASGRSTEGGYTF.

CDR3 loop: CSVSGTSYNEQFF. The DNA for the CDR3 is TGCAGCGTTAGCGGGACCTCTTACAATGAGCAGTTCTTC. The chain uses TRBV29-1 and TRBJ2-1, with 7 bases lining up with TRBD2. Unmatched junction bases numbered 5, after V lost 5 bases and J lost 4 bases. The CDR3 has 13 residues. Germline V gene sequence: CDR1 SQVTM, CDR2 ANQGSEA.

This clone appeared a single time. The CDR3 spells CASSFRTGGLYNEQFF. CDR3 DNA: TGTGCCAGCAGTTTTCGGACAGGGGGCCTATACAATGAGCAGTTCTTC. The J gene is TRBJ2-1, the V gene TRBV28; 11 bases map to TRBD1. Trimming removed 3 bases from V and 4 bases from J; junction bases left unmatched: 5. Germline V gene lookup returns CDR1 MDHEN and CDR2 SYDVKM. The CDR3 runs 16 residues.

The CDR3 is CASSLAGLPRAAFF. The DNA of the CDR3 is TGTGCCAGCAGCTTGGCGGGACTTCCCAGGGCAGCTTTCTTT. The V and J genes are TRBV5-5 and TRBJ1-1; tentatively, D is TRBD1 (5 bases). Germline assignment: CDR1 SGHKS and CDR2 YYEKEE (reference sequence). The V gene lost 0 bases and the J gene lost 10 bases, with 16 bases spanning the gap. The CDR3 is 14 amino acids.

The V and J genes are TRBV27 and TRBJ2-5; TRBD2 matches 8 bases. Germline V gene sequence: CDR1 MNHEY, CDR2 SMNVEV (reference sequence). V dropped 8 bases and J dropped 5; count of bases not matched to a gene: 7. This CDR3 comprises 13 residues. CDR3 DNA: TGTGCCAGCGGATGGGGCGGGGGGGAGACCCAGTACTTC. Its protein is CASGWGGGETQYF.

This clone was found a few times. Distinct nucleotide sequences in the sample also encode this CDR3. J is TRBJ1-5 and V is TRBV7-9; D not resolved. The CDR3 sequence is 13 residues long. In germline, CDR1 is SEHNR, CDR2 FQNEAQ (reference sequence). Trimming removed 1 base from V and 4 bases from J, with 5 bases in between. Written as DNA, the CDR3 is TGTGCCAGCAGCTTAGGTGCAAATCAGCCCCAGCATTTT. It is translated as CASSLGANQPQHF.

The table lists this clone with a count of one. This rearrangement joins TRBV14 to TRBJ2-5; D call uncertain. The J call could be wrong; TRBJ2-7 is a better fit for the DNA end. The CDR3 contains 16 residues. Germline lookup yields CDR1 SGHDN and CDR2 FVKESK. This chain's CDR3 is CASSQDLGLSSYEQYF. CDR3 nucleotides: TGTGCCAGCAGCCAAGATCTCGGCCTCAGCTCCTACGAGCAGTACTTC.

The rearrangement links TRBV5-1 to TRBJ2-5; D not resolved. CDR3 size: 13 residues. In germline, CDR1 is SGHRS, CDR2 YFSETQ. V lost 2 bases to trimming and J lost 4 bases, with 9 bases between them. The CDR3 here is CASSLNGGETQYF. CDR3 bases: TGCGCCAGCAGCTTAAACGGTGGAGAGACCCAGTACTTC.

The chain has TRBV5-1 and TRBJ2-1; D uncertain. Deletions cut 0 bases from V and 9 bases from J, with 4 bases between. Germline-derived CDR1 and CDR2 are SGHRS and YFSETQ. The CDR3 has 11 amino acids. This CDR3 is CASSLEAEQFF. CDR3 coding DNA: TGCGCCAGCAGCTTGGAGGCTGAGCAGTTCTTC.

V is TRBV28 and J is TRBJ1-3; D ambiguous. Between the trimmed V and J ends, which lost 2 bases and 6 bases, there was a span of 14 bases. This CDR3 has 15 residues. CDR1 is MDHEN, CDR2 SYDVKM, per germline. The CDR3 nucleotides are TGTGCCAGCAGTTTACCTTACTCCGGTCCAAACACCATATATTTT. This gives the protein CASSLPYSGPNTIYF.

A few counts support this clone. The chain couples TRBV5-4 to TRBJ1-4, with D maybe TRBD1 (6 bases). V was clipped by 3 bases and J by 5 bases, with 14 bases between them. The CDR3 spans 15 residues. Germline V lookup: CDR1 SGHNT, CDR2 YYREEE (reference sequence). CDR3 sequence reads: CASSSPGHLNEKLFF. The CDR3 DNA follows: TGTGCCAGCAGCTCGCCGGGACACTTAAATGAAAAACTGTTTTTT.

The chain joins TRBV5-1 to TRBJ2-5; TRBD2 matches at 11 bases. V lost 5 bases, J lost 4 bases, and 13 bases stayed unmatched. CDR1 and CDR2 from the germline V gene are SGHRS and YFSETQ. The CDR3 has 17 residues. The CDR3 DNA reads TGCGCCAGCAGGCCCGGAGGACTAGCGGGTGTCGGAGAGACCCAGTACTTC. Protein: CASRPGGLAGVGETQYF.

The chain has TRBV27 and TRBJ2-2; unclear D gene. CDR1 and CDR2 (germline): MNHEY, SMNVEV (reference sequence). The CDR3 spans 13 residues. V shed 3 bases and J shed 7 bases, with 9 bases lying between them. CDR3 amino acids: CASSFLSFGELFF. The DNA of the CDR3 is TGTGCCAGCAGTTTTCTCTCTTTCGGGGAGCTGTTTTTT.

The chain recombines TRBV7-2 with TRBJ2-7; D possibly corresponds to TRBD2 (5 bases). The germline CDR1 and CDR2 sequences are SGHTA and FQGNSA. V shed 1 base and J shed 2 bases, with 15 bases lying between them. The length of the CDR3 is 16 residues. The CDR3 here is CASSLEGSDVPYEQYF. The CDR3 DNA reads TGTGCCAGCAGCTTAGAAGGGAGTGACGTTCCCTACGAGCAGTACTTC.

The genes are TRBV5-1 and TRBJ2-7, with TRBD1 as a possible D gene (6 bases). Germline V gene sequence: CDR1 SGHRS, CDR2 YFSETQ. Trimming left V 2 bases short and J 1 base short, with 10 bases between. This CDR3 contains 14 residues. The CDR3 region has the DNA TGCGCCAGCAGCTTTGGGACACCTTCCTACGAGCAGTACTTC. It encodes CASSFGTPSYEQYF.

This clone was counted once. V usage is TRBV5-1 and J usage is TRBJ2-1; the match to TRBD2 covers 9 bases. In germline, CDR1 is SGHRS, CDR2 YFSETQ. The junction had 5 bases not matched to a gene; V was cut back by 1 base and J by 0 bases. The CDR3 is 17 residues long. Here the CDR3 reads CASSLLIAGDSYNEQFF. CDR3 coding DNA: TGCGCCAGCAGCTTGCTCATAGCGGGAGACTCCTACAATGAGCAGTTCTTC.

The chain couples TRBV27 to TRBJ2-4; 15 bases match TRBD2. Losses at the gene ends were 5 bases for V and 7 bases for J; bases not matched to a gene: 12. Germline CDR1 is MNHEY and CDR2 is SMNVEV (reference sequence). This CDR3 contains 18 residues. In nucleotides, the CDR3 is TGTGCCAGCAGTGCCCTAGGACTAGCGGGAGGGCCGTGGAACATTCAGTACTTC. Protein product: CASSALGLAGGPWNIQYF.

The CDR3 bases are TGTGCCAGCAGCAAAGGGGGGGAAATCCAGCCCCAGCATTTT. This sequence encodes CASSKGGEIQPQHF. The chain employs TRBV7-9 and TRBJ1-5; perhaps TRBD1 as D (6 bases). In germline, CDR1 is SEHNR, CDR2 FQNEAQ (reference sequence). The V and J ends lost 5 bases and 7 bases respectively, with 15 bases between them. The CDR3 has 14 amino acids.

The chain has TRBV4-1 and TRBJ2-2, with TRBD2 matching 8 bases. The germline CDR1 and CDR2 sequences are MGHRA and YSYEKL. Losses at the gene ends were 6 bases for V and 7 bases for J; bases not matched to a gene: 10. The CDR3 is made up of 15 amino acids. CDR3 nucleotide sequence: TGCGCCAGCAGTCGCGCCGGGACTAGTGGCGGGGAGCTGTTTTTT. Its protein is CASSRAGTSGGELFF.

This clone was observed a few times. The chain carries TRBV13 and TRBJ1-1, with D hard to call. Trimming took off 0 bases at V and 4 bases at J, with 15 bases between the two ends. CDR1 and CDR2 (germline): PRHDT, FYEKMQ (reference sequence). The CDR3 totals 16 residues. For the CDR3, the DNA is TGTGCCAGCAGCTTAGGGTCTTGGGGTAGTATCACTGAAGCTTTCTTT. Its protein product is CASSLGSWGSITEAFF. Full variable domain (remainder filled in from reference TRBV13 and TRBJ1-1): AAGVIQSPRHLIKEKRETATLKCYPIPRHDTVYWYQQGPGQDPQFLISFYEKMQSDKGSIPDRFSAQQFSDYHSELNMSSLELGDSALYFCASSLGSWGSITEAFFGQGTRLTVV.

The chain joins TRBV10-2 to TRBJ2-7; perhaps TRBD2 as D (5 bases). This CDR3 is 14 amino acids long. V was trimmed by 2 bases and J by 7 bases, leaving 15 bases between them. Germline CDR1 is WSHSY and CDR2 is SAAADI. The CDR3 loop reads CASSEQVASGEQYF. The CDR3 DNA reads TGCGCCAGCAGTGAGCAAGTGGCTTCGGGGGAGCAGTACTTC.

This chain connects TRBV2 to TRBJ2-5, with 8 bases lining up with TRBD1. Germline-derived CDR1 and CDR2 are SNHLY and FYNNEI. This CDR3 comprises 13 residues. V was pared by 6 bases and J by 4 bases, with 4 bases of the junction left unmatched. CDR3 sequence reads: CASRQGVGETQYF. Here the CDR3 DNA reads TGTGCCAGCAGACAGGGGGTGGGAGAGACCCAGTACTTC.